This T cell receptor (beta chain) was retrieved from a study of cytomegalovirus exposure and HLA in healthy donors. CDR1 and CDR2 from the germline V gene are SGHTA and FQGNSA. This CDR3 contains 12 residues. The J segment lost 8 bases and the V segment lost 3 bases, leaving 2 bases of the junction unmatched. In the PCR, 60 Vbeta and 13 Jbeta primers were used. Profiled with immunoSEQ multiplex PCR; TCRdb holds only in-frame clones, not every one. The sample consists of over 150,000 clones, roughly 82% of them appearing once. The sample taken for sequencing was PBMCs. The TCR originated in a man between 50 and 59 years old in good health and CMV-seropositive. The chain combines TRBV7-2 with TRBJ1-2; 8 bases line up with TRBD1. Here the CDR3 reads CASSLGTGGYTF. In nucleotides, the CDR3 is TGTGCCAGCAGCTTGGGGACAGGAGGCTACACCTTC.